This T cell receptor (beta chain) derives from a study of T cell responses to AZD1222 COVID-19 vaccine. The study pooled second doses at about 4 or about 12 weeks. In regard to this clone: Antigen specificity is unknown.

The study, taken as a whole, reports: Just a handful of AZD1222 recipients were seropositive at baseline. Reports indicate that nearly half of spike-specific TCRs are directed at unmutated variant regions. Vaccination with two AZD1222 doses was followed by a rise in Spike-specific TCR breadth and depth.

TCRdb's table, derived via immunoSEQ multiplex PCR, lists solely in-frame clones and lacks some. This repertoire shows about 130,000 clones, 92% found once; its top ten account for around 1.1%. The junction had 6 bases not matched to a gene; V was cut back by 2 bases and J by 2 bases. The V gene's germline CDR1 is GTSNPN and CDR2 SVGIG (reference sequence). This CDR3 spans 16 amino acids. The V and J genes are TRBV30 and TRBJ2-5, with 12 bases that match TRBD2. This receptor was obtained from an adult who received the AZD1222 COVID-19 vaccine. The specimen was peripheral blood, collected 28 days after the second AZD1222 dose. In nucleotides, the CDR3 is TGTGCCTGGAGTACCCCCCTAGCGGGGGGGCAAGAGACCCAGTACTTC. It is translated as CAWSTPLAGGQETQYF.